This T cell receptor beta chain was observed in a study of CD8+ T cells in alopecia areata. The wider study: Tofacitinib ran 6 to 18 months, followed by 6 months off drug.

V was pared by 5 bases and J by 6 bases, with 14 bases of the junction left unmatched. This CDR3 region has 16 residues. Germline CDR1 LNHDA, CDR2 SQIVND (reference sequence). Study results and caveats: Clonality exceeded that of normal scalp in lesional scalp, most notably in alopecia totalis/universalis.

Treatment denoted: oral pan-JAK inhibitor, 5-10 mg twice daily. PBMCs served as the source from which CD4+ and CD8+ T cells were sorted. Turning to this clone: Its target is unknown.

Following RNA extraction, reverse transcription yielded cDNA that acted as the sequencing template. The assay was immunoSEQ multiplex PCR, and TCRdb's table has in-frame clones only and misses some. In the table there are under 150,000 clones, approximately 85% of which are singletons. The source is a human donor with alopecia areata. Sequences were derived from CD8+ T cells sorted from blood, sampled at week 4, from a patient treated with tofacitinib. The V call is TRBV19, the J call TRBJ1-2; 8 bases match TRBD1. The CDR3 is CASSVGTGVVRDGYTF. The CDR3 bases are TGTGCCAGTAGTGTTGGGACAGGAGTCGTACGCGATGGCTACACCTTC.